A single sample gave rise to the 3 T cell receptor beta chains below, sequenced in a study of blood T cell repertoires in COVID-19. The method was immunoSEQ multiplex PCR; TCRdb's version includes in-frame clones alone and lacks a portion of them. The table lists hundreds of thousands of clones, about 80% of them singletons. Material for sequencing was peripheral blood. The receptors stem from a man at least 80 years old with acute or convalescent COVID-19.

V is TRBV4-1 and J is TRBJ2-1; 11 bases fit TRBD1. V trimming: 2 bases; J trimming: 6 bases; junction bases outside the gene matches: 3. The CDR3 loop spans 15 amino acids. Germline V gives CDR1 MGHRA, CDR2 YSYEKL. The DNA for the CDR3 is TGCGCCAGCAGCCAACCAGGGACAGGGGGCAATGAGCAGTTCTTC. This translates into CASSQPGTGGNEQFF.

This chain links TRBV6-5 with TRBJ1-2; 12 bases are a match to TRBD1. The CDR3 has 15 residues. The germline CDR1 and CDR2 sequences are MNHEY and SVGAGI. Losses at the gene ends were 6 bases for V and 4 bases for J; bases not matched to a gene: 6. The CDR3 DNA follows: TGTGCCAGCAGGAGGGGACAGGGGGCTTCCTATGGCTACACCTTC. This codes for CASRRGQGASYGYTF.

The CDR3 loop reads CASSQEGLYGYTF. The CDR3 DNA is TGCGCCAGCAGCCAGGAGGGACTCTATGGCTACACCTTC. The chain employs TRBV4-1 and TRBJ1-2; TRBD1 might be the D (5 bases). CDR3 length equals 13 residues. V lost 3 bases and J 4 bases, leaving 9 bases between the germline ends. From germline, CDR1 is MGHRA and CDR2 YSYEKL.